The rows below give T cell receptor beta chains drawn from one sample of a study of control samples from healthy donors and cancer patients. Produced via immunoSEQ multiplex PCR; TCRdb's table is partial and in-frame only. The sample lists around 80,000 clones; roughly nine tenths were seen once. The specimen sequenced was blood. The receptors were gathered from a man aged 50-59 years in good health. The CDR3 runs from the conserved cysteine through the conserved F or W.

TRBV6-5,CASSYSVGEFPYGYTF
TRBV12-3/TRBV12-4,CASRLVGVDEQYF
TRBV6-6,CASTILLGEQNIQYF
TRBV5-1,CASSQLDSVSATNEKLFF
TRBV14,CASSQRQGANWREEAFF
TRBV27,CASSPRQNYGYTF
TRBV5-1,CASSLDGAGNQPQHF
TRBV27,CASSLSPGALTEAFF
TRBV24-1,CATSDALDTQYF
TRBV18,CASSPPPAGTEAFF
TRBV18,CASSPRDDHGYTF
TRBV10-2,CASRDRADTEAFF
TRBV27,CASSLAGTPSGSTEAFF
TRBV15,CATSNVLNTEAFF
TRBV12-2,CASRLVRVVPGVNPEQFF
TRBV18,CASSPHPVQAETQYF
TRBV12-3/TRBV12-4,CASSSGDGYTF
TRBV4-1,CASSLIQGQAFF
TRBV5-1,CASSSTRGDQETQYF
TRBV5-1,CASSLFVTGSSGANVLTF
TRBV7-9,CASSSTETGAGELFF
TRBV18,CASSPPGRGNNSPLHF
TRBV5-5,CASGERTDFYGYTF
TRBV3-1/TRBV3-2,CASRAGRFTDTQYF
TRBV6-4,CASSRDSSTDTQYF
TRBV24-1,CATSVKGDGSYEQYF
TRBV12-3/TRBV12-4,CASSLVLNYEQYF
TRBV7-7,CASSADRDTEAFF
TRBV5-5,CASTLMGDGNQPQHF
TRBV7-9,CASKRQGGETQYF
TRBV29-1,CSVPLGDGDHGAQYF
TRBV9,CASSVGTGWQGETQYF
TRBV12-3/TRBV12-4,CASSSPGANVLTF
TRBV9,CASSARLAGSYEQYF
TRBV30,CAWSSPMGQYF
TRBV10-1,CATQGSDTQYF
TRBV2,CASCGTTNTGELFF
TRBV19,CASSINLLNEQYF
TRBV7-9,CASSLPTGVKTEAFF
TRBV6-5,CASARGGFDTGELFF
TRBV6-5,CTTGAYNSPLHF
TRBV9,CASSVRGDRNTGELFF
TRBV28,CASSVRPFGNAETQYF
TRBV11-2,CASSPWLRGGELFF
TRBV18,CASSPLAGSTDTQYF
TRBV4-1,CASSQGGQGGYGGYTF
TRBV28,CASSIGTLQETQYF
TRBV28,CASRGTSGSYEQYF
TRBV2,CASRGTGRGQPQHF
TRBV2,CASSKDRVVTYEQYF
TRBV30,CAWSVQENSPLHF
TRBV20-1,CSAPMGTEAFF
TRBV7-8,CASSLVGTNNQPQHF
TRBV9,CASSVGPIDTQYF
TRBV27,CASSLLRVGGYNEQFF
TRBV29-1,CSVEMGTGKAGETQYF
TRBV30,CAWGRQGNTGELFF